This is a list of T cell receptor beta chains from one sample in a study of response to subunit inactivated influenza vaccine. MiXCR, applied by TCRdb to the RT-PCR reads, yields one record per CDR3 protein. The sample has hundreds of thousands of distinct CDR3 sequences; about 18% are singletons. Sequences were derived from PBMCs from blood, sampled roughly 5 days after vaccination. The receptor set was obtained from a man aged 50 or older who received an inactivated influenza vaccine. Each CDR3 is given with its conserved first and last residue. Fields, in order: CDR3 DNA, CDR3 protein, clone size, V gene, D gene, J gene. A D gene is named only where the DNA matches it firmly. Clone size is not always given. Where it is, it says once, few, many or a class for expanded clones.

DNA: TGTGCCAGCAGTAGGGGGACCCGGAACAATGAGCAGTTCTTC
CDR3: CASSRGTRNNEQFF
size: .
V: TRBV27
D: .
J: TRBJ2-1

DNA: TGTGCCAGCAGTTTTCCGGGGGATCAGCCCCAGCATTTT
CDR3: CASSFPGDQPQHF
size: few
V: TRBV12-3/TRBV12-4
D: .
J: TRBJ1-5

DNA: TGTGCCGTCATTAGCGGCTACAATGAGCAGTTCTTC
CDR3: CAVISGYNEQFF
size: .
V: TRBV10-3
D: .
J: TRBJ2-1

DNA: TGCAGTGCACAGGACGGAGGAGAAGAGACCCAGTACTTC
CDR3: CSAQDGGEETQYF
size: .
V: TRBV20-1
D: .
J: TRBJ2-5

DNA: TGTGCCAGCATCCCCAACCGTTCAGCGGGGCCACCCTACGAGCAGTACTTC
CDR3: CASIPNRSAGPPYEQYF
size: .
V: TRBV7-3
D: TRBD2
J: TRBJ2-7

DNA: TGTGCCAGCGGCCGGGGGTTACACAATGAGCAGTTCTTC
CDR3: CASGRGLHNEQFF
size: .
V: TRBV12-3/TRBV12-4
D: .
J: TRBJ2-1

DNA: TGTGCCAGCAGACAAGGACAGGCTTATGGCTACACCTTC
CDR3: CASRQGQAYGYTF
size: many
V: TRBV6-6
D: TRBD1
J: TRBJ1-2

DNA: TGTGCCAGCAGACGACAGGGAGGGAACACTGAAGCTTTCTTT
CDR3: CASRRQGGNTEAFF
size: few
V: TRBV12-3/TRBV12-4
D: TRBD1
J: TRBJ1-1

DNA: TGTGCCAGCAGTTTAGCGGTGCTCGGGGAGCTGTTTTTT
CDR3: CASSLAVLGELFF
size: few
V: TRBV12-3/TRBV12-4
D: .
J: TRBJ2-2

DNA: TGCAGTGCTTACAGGGGGCAGGTTAATTCACCCCTCCACTTT
CDR3: CSAYRGQVNSPLHF
size: few
V: TRBV20-1
D: TRBD1
J: TRBJ1-6

DNA: TGTGCCACCAGTGGTACAGGGACGGCGACCGGGGAGCTGTTTTTT
CDR3: CATSGTGTATGELFF
size: few
V: TRBV24-1
D: .
J: TRBJ2-2

DNA: TGTGCCAGCAGGGGGACTAGCGGGAGAGAGCAGTACTTC
CDR3: CASRGTSGREQYF
size: .
V: TRBV5-4
D: TRBD2
J: TRBJ2-7

DNA: TGCAGTGCTAGCCCCGGGGCAGGGAGGTCTGTGTTGGATACGCAGTATTTT
CDR3: CSASPGAGRSVLDTQYF
size: .
V: TRBV20-1
D: .
J: TRBJ2-3

DNA: TGTGCCAGCACCATGAGTCCCTCTGGGGCCAACGTCCTGACTTTC
CDR3: CASTMSPSGANVLTF
size: many
V: TRBV12-3/TRBV12-4
D: .
J: TRBJ2-6

DNA: TGCGCCACGGGACCATCCCGTCGTGAAGCTTTCTTT
CDR3: CATGPSRREAFF
size: .
V: TRBV5-1
D: .
J: TRBJ1-1

DNA: TGTGCCAGCAGACAACAGTCCTACAATGAGCAGTTCTTC
CDR3: CASRQQSYNEQFF
size: few
V: TRBV2
D: .
J: TRBJ2-1

DNA: TGTGCCAGCAGTAATCAGGGGCTTGGCTACACCTTC
CDR3: CASSNQGLGYTF
size: many
V: TRBV12-3/TRBV12-4
D: .
J: TRBJ1-2

DNA: TGTGCCAGCACTATTCAAGAGACCCAGTACTTC
CDR3: CASTIQETQYF
size: few
V: TRBV7-2
D: .
J: TRBJ2-5

DNA: TGCAGTGCTCAAAAGGGGACAGGGTTGGGGAACAATCAGCAGTTCTTC
CDR3: CSAQKGTGLGNNQQFF
size: .
V: TRBV20-1
D: TRBD1
J: TRBJ2-1

DNA: TGTGCCAGCAGTGATTGGACAGGGGGCTTGAATGAGCAGTTCTTC
CDR3: CASSDWTGGLNEQFF
size: few
V: TRBV25-1
D: TRBD1
J: TRBJ2-1

DNA: TGTGCCAGCAGCCGGGGGCTGGCGCGCTACGAGCAGTACTTC
CDR3: CASSRGLARYEQYF
size: few
V: TRBV4-2
D: .
J: TRBJ2-7

DNA: TGTGCCAGCAGTTTAATGGCGGTGGGGACCCGCTCTGGGGCCAACGTCCTGACTTTC
CDR3: CASSLMAVGTRSGANVLTF
size: .
V: TRBV27
D: .
J: TRBJ2-6

DNA: TGTGCCAAGACAACCCACGGAGATACGCAGTATTTT
CDR3: CAKTTHGDTQYF
size: few
V: TRBV2
D: .
J: TRBJ2-3

DNA: TGTGCCAGCAGCTTACCGGTGGGCGACACTGAAGCTTTCTTT
CDR3: CASSLPVGDTEAFF
size: .
V: TRBV7-9
D: .
J: TRBJ1-1

DNA: TGTGCCAGCAGCTTCCTAGCGGGAACCTACAATGAGCAGTTCTTC
CDR3: CASSFLAGTYNEQFF
size: few
V: TRBV7-9
D: TRBD2
J: TRBJ2-1

DNA: TGTGCCAGCAGCGTAGGTGTCCTGAAAGCGGATACGCAGTATTTT
CDR3: CASSVGVLKADTQYF
size: few
V: TRBV9
D: .
J: TRBJ2-3

DNA: TGCAGTGCTATCTCTGGGACAGCAACCTACGAGCAGTACTTC
CDR3: CSAISGTATYEQYF
size: few
V: TRBV20-1
D: TRBD1
J: TRBJ2-7

DNA: TGTGCCAGCCGGTCGAGCGGGAGCTCAGATACGCAGTATTTT
CDR3: CASRSSGSSDTQYF
size: .
V: TRBV7-2
D: TRBD2
J: TRBJ2-3

DNA: TGTGCCACCAGCAGGCCGGGACTAATCACAGATACGCAGTATTTT
CDR3: CATSRPGLITDTQYF
size: few
V: TRBV15
D: TRBD2
J: TRBJ2-3

DNA: TGTGCCAGCTCCCCTAGCATATGGCAGTTCTTC
CDR3: CASSPSIWQFF
size: few
V: TRBV12-3/TRBV12-4
D: .
J: TRBJ2-1

DNA: TGCAGTGCCACCAGGGACAACACCGGGGAGCTGTTTTTT
CDR3: CSATRDNTGELFF
size: many
V: TRBV20-1
D: .
J: TRBJ2-2

DNA: TGCGCCAGCAGCTTGGAGACAGGGGTCAGCGGGGAGCTGTTTTTT
CDR3: CASSLETGVSGELFF
size: .
V: TRBV5-1
D: TRBD1
J: TRBJ2-2

DNA: TGTGCCAGCAGCTTACTCACGGTGGCGAACACCGGGGAGCTGTTTTTT
CDR3: CASSLLTVANTGELFF
size: few
V: TRBV5-6
D: .
J: TRBJ2-2

DNA: TGTGCCAGCAGCTCCGACTTCCGGGACACACGAAAGACAGATACGCAGTATTTT
CDR3: CASSSDFRDTRKTDTQYF
size: few
V: TRBV11-1
D: .
J: TRBJ2-3

DNA: TGCGCCAGCAGCTTGTTAGGTCGAGGATCGGTTCAAGAGACCCAGTACTTC
CDR3: CASSLLGRGSVQETQYF
size: many
V: TRBV5-1
D: .
J: TRBJ2-5

DNA: TGCGCCAGCAGCTTGTGGCAGAACACTGAAGCTTTCTTT
CDR3: CASSLWQNTEAFF
size: many
V: TRBV5-1
D: .
J: TRBJ1-1

DNA: TGCAGTGCTAGGACAGGGGGCGGCAATCAGCCCCAGCATTTT
CDR3: CSARTGGGNQPQHF
size: few
V: TRBV20-1
D: TRBD1
J: TRBJ1-5

DNA: TGCAGTGCTAGAGATATAACGCAGCGGGGGGTCCCCACAGATACGCAGTATTTT
CDR3: CSARDITQRGVPTDTQYF
size: .
V: TRBV20-1
D: TRBD2
J: TRBJ2-3

DNA: TGTGCCAGCAGTCCGACTAGCGGGCTAACCTACGAGCAGTACTTC
CDR3: CASSPTSGLTYEQYF
size: many
V: TRBV7-2
D: TRBD2
J: TRBJ2-7

DNA: TGTGCCAGCAGCTTAGGGCGTGCTAGCTCTGGGGCCAACGTCCTGACTTTC
CDR3: CASSLGRASSGANVLTF
size: many
V: TRBV7-2
D: .
J: TRBJ2-6

DNA: TGTGCCAGCAGCCCGCGGACAGAGTCCTACGAGCAGTACTTC
CDR3: CASSPRTESYEQYF
size: few
V: TRBV7-9
D: .
J: TRBJ2-7

DNA: TGTGCCATCAGTGATGAGGTCAACTATGGCTACACCTTC
CDR3: CAISDEVNYGYTF
size: .
V: TRBV10-3
D: .
J: TRBJ1-2

DNA: TGTGCCAGCAGTGATGGCGGGGGGATCTCCTACGAGCAGTACTTC
CDR3: CASSDGGGISYEQYF
size: .
V: TRBV6-1
D: TRBD2
J: TRBJ2-7

DNA: TGCGCCAGCAGCCAAGGTGGGGAACAAGAGACCCAGTACTTC
CDR3: CASSQGGEQETQYF
size: .
V: TRBV4-1
D: .
J: TRBJ2-5

DNA: TGTGCCAGCAGTTCAACTCGACAGCTAGAGCCCCAGCATTTT
CDR3: CASSSTRQLEPQHF
size: .
V: TRBV28
D: .
J: TRBJ1-5

DNA: TGTGCCTGGAGACAAGGGGGGCCGGGCTATGGCTACACCTTC
CDR3: CAWRQGGPGYGYTF
size: .
V: TRBV30
D: .
J: TRBJ1-2

DNA: TGTGCCAGCAGCCAAGCGGGAGATAGCAATCAGCCCCAGCATTTT
CDR3: CASSQAGDSNQPQHF
size: .
V: TRBV4-2
D: .
J: TRBJ1-5

DNA: TGCAGTCCTACTAGCAGTGAGCAGTTCTTC
CDR3: CSPTSSEQFF
size: few
V: TRBV20-1
D: .
J: TRBJ2-1

DNA: TGTGCCAGCAGCCCTAAGGGGACTAGCGGGAGAGATGAGCAGTTCTTC
CDR3: CASSPKGTSGRDEQFF
size: .
V: TRBV7-3
D: TRBD2
J: TRBJ2-1

DNA: TGCAGTGTAGTCGGGGGCCCTATGTCGACCAATGAGCAGTTCTTC
CDR3: CSVVGGPMSTNEQFF
size: .
V: TRBV20-1
D: .
J: TRBJ2-1

DNA: TGTGCCAGCAGTTACGGGGCGGGGAGCTCCTACAATGAGCAGTTCTTC
CDR3: CASSYGAGSSYNEQFF
size: many
V: TRBV6-2/TRBV6-3
D: .
J: TRBJ2-1